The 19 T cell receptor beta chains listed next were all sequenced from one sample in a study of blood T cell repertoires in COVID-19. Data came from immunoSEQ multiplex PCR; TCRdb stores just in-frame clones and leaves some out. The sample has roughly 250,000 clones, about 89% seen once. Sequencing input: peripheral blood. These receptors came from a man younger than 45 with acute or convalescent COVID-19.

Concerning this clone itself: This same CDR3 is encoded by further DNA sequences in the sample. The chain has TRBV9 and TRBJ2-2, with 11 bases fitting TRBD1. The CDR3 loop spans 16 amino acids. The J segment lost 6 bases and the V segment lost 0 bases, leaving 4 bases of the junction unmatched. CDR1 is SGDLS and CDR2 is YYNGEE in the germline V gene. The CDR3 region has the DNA TGTGCCAGCAGCGTAGTCGGGACAGGGGGATCCGGGGAGCTGTTTTTT. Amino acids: CASSVVGTGGSGELFF.

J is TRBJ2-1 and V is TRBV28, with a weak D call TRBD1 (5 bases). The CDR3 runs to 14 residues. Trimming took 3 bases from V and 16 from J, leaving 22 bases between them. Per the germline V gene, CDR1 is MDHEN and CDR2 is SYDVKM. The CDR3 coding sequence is TGTGCCAGCAGTTTTATCGGTTCAAGGGGCCGCGGCTTCTTC. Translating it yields CASSFIGSRGRGFF.

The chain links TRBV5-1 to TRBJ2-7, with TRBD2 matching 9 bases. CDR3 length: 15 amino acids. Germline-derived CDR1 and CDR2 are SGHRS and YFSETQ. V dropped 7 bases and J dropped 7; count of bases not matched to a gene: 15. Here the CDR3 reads CASHPGGAGGEEQYF. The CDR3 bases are TGCGCCAGCCATCCCGGGGGAGCGGGAGGAGAAGAGCAGTACTTC.

The CDR3 loop reads CASSLGQHNSPLHF. Here the CDR3 DNA reads TGTGCCAGCAGCCTTGGACAGCATAATTCACCCCTCCACTTT. V usage is TRBV7-9 and J usage is TRBJ1-6, with D perhaps matching TRBD1 (6 bases). The CDR3 runs 14 residues. Germline CDR1 SEHNR, CDR2 FQNEAQ (reference sequence). Trimming took 5 bases from V and 5 from J, leaving 10 bases between them.

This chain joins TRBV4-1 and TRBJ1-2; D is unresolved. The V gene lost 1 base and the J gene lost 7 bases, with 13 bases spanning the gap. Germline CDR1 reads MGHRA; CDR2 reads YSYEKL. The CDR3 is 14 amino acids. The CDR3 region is CASSQVGSKSGYTF. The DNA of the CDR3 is TGCGCCAGCAGCCAAGTGGGCTCCAAGAGTGGCTACACCTTC.

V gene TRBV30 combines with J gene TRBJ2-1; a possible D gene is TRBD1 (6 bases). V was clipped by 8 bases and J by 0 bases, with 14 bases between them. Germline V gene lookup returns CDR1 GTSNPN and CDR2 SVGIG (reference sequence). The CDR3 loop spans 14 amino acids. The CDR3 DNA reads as TGTGCCCGTTCTAGGGGGAGCTCCTACAATGAGCAGTTCTTC. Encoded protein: CARSRGSSYNEQFF.

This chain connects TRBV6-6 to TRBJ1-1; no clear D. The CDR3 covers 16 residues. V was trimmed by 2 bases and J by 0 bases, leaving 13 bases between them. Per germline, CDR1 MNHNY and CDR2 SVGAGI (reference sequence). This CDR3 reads CASSYPRTELNTEAFF. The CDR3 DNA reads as TGTGCCAGCAGTTACCCTAGGACTGAATTGAACACTGAAGCTTTCTTT.

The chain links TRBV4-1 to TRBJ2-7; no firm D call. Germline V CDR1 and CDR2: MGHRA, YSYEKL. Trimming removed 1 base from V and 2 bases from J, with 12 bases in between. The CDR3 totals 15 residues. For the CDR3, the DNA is TGCGCCAGCAGCCAAGGGCACAGTTCGCCCTACGAGCAGTACTTC. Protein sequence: CASSQGHSSPYEQYF.

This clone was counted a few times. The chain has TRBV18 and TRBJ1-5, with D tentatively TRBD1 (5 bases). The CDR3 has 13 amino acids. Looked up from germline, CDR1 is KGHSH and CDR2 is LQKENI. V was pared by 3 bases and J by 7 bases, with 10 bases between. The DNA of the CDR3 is TGTGCCAGCTCACCGCTCAGGGAACAGCCCCAGCATTTT. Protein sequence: CASSPLREQPQHF.

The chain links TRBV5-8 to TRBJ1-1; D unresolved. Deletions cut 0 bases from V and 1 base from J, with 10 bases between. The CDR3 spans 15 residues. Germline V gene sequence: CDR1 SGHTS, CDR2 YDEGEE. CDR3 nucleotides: TGTGCCAGCAGCTTGGCTCGCTATTCGAACACTGAAGCTTTCTTT. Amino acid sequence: CASSLARYSNTEAFF.

The chain's CDR3 is CASSPLAESNSPLHF. As DNA, the CDR3 is TGTGCCAGCTCACCACTGGCGGAGAGTAATTCACCCCTCCACTTT. V and J are TRBV18 and TRBJ1-6; D not resolved. The CDR3 has 15 residues. Germline loops: CDR1 KGHSH, CDR2 LQKENI. V dropped 1 base and J dropped 6 bases, with 10 bases sitting between them.

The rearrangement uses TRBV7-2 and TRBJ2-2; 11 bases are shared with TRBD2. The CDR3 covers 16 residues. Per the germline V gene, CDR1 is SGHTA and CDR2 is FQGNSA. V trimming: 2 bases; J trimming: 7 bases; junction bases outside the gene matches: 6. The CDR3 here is CASSLISGGAVGELFF. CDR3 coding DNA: TGTGCCAGCAGCTTAATTAGCGGGGGGGCCGTCGGGGAGCTGTTTTTT.

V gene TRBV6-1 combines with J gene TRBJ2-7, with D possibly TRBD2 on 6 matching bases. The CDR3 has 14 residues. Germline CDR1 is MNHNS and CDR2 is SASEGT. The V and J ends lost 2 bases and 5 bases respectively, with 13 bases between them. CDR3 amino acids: CASSEFGGSDEQYF. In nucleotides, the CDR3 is TGTGCCAGCAGTGAATTCGGGGGTTCCGACGAGCAGTACTTC.

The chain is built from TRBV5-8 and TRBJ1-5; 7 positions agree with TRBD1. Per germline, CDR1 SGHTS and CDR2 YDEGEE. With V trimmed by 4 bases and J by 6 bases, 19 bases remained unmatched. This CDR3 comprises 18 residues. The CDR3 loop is CASSLDRERFGKRQPQHF. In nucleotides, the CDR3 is TGTGCCAGCAGCCTCGACAGGGAAAGATTTGGAAAGCGTCAGCCCCAGCATTTT.

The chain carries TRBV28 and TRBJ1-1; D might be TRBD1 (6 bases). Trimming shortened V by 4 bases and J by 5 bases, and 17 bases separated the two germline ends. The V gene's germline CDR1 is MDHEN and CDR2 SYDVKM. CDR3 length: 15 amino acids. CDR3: CASSSAGVRWTEAFF. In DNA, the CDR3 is TGTGCCAGCAGTTCTGCAGGGGTCCGTTGGACTGAAGCTTTCTTT.

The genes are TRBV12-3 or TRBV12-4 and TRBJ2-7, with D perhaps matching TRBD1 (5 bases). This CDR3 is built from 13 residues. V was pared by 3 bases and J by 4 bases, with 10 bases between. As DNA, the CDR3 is TGTGCCAGCAGTTTGGGGCAGGGTTACGAGCAGTACTTC. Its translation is CASSLGQGYEQYF.

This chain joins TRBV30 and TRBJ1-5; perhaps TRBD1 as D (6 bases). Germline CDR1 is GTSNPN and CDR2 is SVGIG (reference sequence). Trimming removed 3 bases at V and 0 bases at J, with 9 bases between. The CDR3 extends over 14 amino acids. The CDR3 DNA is TGTGCCTGGAGCCGGACAGCTAGCAATCAGCCCCAGCATTTT. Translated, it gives CAWSRTASNQPQHF.

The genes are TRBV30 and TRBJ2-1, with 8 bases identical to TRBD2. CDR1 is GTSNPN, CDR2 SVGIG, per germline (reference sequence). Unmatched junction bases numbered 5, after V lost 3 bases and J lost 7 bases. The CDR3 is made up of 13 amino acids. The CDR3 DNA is TGTGCCTGGAGGCAGGGCGGGGGGAATGAGCAGTTCTTC. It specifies CAWRQGGGNEQFF.

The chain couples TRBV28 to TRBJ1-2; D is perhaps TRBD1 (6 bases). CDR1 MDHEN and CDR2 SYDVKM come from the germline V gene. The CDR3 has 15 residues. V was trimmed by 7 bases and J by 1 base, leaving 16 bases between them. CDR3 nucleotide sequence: TGTGCCAGCAACCTCTTAAACAGGGATAACTATGGCTACACCTTC. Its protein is CASNLLNRDNYGYTF.